These T cell receptor beta chains were read from a single sample in a study of OX40 agonist ivuxolimab in advanced cancers. Some clones are missing from TCRdb's copy, which holds only in-frame ones; the method was immunoSEQ multiplex PCR. The table records 70,000 to 85,000 clones, about 93% of them present only once. The sequencing used CD4+ or CD8+ T cells sorted from blood, collected in a trial of the OX40 agonist ivuxolimab. These receptors were collected from an adult with an advanced solid tumor such as melanoma, head and neck, liver or kidney cancer. CDR3s include the opening cysteine and the closing phenylalanine or tryptophan.

length: 15
J: TRBJ1-5
V: TRBV27
CDR3: CASSFVPMSNQPQHF

length: 16
J: TRBJ2-7
V: TRBV11-2
CDR3: CASSQTSGRDRYEQYF

length: 15
J: TRBJ2-1
V: TRBV7-3
CDR3: CASSLGGSAYNEQFF

length: 12
J: TRBJ1-1
V: TRBV15
CDR3: CAAGRGDTEAFF

length: 13
J: TRBJ2-3
V: TRBV25-1
CDR3: CASSLRQGDTQYF

length: 16
J: TRBJ2-6
V: TRBV7-9
CDR3: CASSLVAAGGANVLTF

length: 14
J: TRBJ2-7
V: TRBV27
CDR3: CASIETSGSYEQYF

length: 16
J: TRBJ1-5
V: TRBV6-6
CDR3: CASSFLRGNSNQPQHF

length: 13
J: TRBJ2-5
V: TRBV30
CDR3: CAWSNYIQETQYF

length: 15
J: TRBJ1-2
V: TRBV7-9
CDR3: CASSLAGDRDYGYTF

length: 14
J: TRBJ2-7
V: TRBV5-6
CDR3: CASSRRDPTYEQYF

length: 12
J: TRBJ2-1
V: TRBV7-2
CDR3: CASSPSLSEQFF

length: 15
J: TRBJ2-5
V: TRBV9
CDR3: CASSGSGTVQETQYF

length: 14
J: TRBJ1-4
V: TRBV6-4
CDR3: CASRDGTYSGKLFF

length: 18
J: TRBJ2-3
V: TRBV7-2
CDR3: CASSLAHLGAVLTDTQYF

length: 17
J: TRBJ2-3
V: TRBV15
CDR3: CATSRKPRGSGLDTQYF

length: 19
J: TRBJ2-2
V: TRBV19
CDR3: CASSNRLAGVGGNTGELFF

length: 14
J: TRBJ2-2
V: TRBV5-1
CDR3: CASSPQGLTGELFF